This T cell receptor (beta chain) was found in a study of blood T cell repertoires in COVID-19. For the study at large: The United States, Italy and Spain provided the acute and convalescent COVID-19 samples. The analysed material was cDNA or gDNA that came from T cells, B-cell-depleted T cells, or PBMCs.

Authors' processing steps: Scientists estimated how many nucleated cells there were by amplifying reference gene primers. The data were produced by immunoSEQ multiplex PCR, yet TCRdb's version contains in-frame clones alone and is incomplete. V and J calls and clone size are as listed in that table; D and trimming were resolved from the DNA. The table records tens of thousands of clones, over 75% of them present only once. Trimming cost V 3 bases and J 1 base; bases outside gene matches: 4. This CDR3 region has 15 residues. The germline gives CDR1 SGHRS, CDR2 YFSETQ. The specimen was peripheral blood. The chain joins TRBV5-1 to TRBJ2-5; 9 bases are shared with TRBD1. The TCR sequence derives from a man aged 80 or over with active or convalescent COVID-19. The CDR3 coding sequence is TGCGCCAGCAGCTCAGGGACAGGGACCCAAGAGACCCAGTACTTC. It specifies CASSSGTGTQETQYF.